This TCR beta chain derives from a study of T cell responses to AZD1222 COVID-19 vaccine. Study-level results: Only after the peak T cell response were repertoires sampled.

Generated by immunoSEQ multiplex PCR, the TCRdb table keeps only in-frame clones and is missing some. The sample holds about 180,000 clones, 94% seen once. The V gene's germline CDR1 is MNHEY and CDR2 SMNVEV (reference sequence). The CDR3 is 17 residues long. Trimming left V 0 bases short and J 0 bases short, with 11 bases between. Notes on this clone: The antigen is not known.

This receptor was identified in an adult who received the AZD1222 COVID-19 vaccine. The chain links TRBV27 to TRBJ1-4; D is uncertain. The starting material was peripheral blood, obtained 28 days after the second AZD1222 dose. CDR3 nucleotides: TGTGCCAGCAGTTTATCGGCAAACATCCCAACTAATGAAAAACTGTTTTTT. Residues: CASSLSANIPTNEKLFF.